This T cell receptor beta chain stems from a study of T cell repertoires in cytomegalovirus infection. Broader study findings: Public TCR beta family frequency separated CMV-and-HLA carriers, including in an independent cohort.

In this sample, this clonotype turned up a few times. Its antigen is not known. TCRdb called the reads again in MiXCR, with one record for every CDR3 protein. This table has approximately 500,000 distinct CDR3 sequences, approximately 15% appearing once. Input material: CD8+ T cells from PBMCs. This clonotype originated in a human donor in good health (CMV status not recorded). Some clones in this sample may be carry-over from other donors' samples.

The CDR3 region is CASSTRQVGAYEQYF. The CDR3 nucleotides read TGTGCCAGCAGTACCCGACAGGTTGGGGCATACGAGCAGTACTTC. The chain carries TRBV27 and TRBJ2-7; D might be TRBD1 (6 bases). CDR3 length: 15 residues. V was trimmed by 5 bases and J by 4 bases, leaving 18 bases between them. Germline CDR1 MNHEY, CDR2 SMNVEV (reference sequence).